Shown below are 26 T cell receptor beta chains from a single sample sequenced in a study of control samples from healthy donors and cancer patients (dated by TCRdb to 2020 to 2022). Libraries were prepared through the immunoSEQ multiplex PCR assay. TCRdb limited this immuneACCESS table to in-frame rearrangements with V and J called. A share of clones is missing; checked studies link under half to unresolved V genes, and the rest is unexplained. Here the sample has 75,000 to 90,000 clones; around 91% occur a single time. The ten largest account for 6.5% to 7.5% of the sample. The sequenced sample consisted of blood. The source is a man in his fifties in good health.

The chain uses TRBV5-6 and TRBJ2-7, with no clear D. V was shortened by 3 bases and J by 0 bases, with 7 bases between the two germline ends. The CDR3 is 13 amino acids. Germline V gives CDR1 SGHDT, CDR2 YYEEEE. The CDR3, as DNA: TGTGCCAGCAGCTCCACTACCTCCTACGAGCAGTACTTC. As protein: CASSSTTSYEQYF.

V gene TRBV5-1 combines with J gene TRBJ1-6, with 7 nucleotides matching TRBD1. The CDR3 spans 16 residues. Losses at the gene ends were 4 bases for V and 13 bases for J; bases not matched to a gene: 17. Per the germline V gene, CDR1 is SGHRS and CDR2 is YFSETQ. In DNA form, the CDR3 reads TGCGCCAGCAGCCTTAGAGAGCAGGGGGGAGGCGAGCCCCTCCACTTT. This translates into CASSLREQGGGEPLHF.

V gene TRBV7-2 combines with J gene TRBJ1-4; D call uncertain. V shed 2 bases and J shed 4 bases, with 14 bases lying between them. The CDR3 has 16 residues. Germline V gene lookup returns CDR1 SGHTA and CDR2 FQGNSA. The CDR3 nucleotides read TGTGCCAGCAGCTTAAATCTCGGGAGAAGTAATGAAAAACTGTTTTTT. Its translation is CASSLNLGRSNEKLFF.

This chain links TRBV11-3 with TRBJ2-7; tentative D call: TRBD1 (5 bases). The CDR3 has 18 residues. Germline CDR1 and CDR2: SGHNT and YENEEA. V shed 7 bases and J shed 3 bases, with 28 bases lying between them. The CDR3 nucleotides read TGTGCCAGCATCGTAATCCTACGATCAGGGTCATCGGTCTACGAGCAGTACTTC. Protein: CASIVILRSGSSVYEQYF.

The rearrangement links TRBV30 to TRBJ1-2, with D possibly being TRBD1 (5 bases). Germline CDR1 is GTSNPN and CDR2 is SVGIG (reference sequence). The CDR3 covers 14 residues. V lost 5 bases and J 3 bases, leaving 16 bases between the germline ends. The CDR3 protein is CAWSLGVGDYGYTF. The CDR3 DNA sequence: TGTGCCTGGTCCTTAGGGGTGGGTGACTATGGCTACACCTTC.

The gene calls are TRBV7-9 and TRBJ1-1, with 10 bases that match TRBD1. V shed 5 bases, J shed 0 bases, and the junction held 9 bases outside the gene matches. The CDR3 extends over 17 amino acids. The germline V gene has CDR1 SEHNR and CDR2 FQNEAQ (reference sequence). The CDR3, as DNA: TGTGCCAGCAGCCTTGGACAGGGGGTCGGGTTGAACACTGAAGCTTTCTTT. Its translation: CASSLGQGVGLNTEAFF.

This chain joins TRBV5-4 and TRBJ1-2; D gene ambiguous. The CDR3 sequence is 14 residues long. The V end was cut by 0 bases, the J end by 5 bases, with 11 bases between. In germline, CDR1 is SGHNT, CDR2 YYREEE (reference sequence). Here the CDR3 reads CASSLEAGRYGYTF. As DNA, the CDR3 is TGTGCCAGCAGCTTGGAGGCAGGACGGTATGGCTACACCTTC.

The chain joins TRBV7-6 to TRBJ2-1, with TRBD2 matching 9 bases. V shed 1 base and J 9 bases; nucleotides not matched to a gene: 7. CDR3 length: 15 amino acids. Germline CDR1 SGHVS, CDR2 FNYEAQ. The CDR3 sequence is CASSLVGGGAGEQFF. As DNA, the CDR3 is TGTGCCAGCAGCTTAGTAGGCGGGGGGGCCGGTGAGCAGTTCTTC.

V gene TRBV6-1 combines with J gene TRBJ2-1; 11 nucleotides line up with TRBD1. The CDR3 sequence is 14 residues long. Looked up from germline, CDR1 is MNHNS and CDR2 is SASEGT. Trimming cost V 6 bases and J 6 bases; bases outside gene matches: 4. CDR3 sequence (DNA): TGTGCCAGCAGGCCGGGGACAGGGGGCAATGAGCAGTTCTTC. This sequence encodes CASRPGTGGNEQFF.

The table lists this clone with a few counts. The DNA of the CDR3 is TGTGCCAGCAGTGAACGCCGGGGGTTGGGTTTGAACACTGAAGCTTTCTTT. Protein product: CASSERRGLGLNTEAFF. The chain employs TRBV25-1 and TRBJ1-1; tentative D call: TRBD1 (5 bases). This CDR3 has 17 amino acids. Germline CDR1 is MGHDK and CDR2 is SYGVNS. V was cut by 2 bases and J by 0 bases, with 16 bases left in between.

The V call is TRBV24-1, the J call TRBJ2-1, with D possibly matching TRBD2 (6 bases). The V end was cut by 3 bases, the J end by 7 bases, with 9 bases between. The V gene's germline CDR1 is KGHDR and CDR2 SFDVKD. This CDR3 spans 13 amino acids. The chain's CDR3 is CATSDPLANEQFF. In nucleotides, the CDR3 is TGTGCCACCAGTGATCCGCTAGCGAATGAGCAGTTCTTC.

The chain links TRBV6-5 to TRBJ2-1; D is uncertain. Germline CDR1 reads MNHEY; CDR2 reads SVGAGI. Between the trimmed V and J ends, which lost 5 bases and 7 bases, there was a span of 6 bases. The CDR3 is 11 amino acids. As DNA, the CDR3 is TGTGCCAGCAGTCCGCATAATGAGCAGTTCTTC. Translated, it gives CASSPHNEQFF.

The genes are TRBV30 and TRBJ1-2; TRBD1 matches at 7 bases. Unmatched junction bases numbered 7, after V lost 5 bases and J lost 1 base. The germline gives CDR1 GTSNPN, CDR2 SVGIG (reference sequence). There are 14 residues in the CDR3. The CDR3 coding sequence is TGTGCCTGGGAACGGACAGGAATTAACTATGGCTACACCTTC. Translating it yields CAWERTGINYGYTF.

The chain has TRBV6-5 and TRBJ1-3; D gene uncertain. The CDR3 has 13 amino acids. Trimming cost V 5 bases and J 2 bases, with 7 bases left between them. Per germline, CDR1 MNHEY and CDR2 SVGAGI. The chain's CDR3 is CASSRTAGNTIYF. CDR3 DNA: TGTGCCAGCAGTCGGACGGCTGGAAACACCATATATTTT.

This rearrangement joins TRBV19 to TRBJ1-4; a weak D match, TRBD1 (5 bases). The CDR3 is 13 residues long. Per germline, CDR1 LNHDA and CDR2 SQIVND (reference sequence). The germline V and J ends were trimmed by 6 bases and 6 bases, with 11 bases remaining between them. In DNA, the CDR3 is TGTGCCAGTAGGGGCAGGGCAGATGAAAAACTGTTTTTT. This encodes CASRGRADEKLFF.

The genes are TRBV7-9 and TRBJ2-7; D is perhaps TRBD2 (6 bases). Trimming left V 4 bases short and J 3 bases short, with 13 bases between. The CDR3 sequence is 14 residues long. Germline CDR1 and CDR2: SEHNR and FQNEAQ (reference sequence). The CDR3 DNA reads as TGTGCCAGCAGCTCGAGGGAGGAAAGCTACGAGCAGTACTTC. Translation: CASSSREESYEQYF.

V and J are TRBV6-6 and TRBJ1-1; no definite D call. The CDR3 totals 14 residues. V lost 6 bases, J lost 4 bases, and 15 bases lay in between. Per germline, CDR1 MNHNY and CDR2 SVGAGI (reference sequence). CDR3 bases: TGTGCCAGCAGCCTAGGGCTCCGGGGCACTGAAGCTTTCTTT. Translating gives CASSLGLRGTEAFF.

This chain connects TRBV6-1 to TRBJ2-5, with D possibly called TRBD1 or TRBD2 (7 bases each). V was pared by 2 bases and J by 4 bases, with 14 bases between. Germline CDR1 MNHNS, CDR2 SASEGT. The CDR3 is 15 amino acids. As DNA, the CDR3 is TGTGCCAGCAGTGAATTCGACAGGGAGGGAGAGACCCAGTACTTC. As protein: CASSEFDREGETQYF.

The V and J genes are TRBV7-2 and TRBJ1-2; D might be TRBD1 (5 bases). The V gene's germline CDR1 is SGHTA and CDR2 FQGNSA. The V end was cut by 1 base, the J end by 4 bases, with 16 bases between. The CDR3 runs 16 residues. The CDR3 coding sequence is TGTGCCAGCAGCTTAGGTACTGGCAGGGCGGGCTATGGCTACACCTTC. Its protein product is CASSLGTGRAGYGYTF.

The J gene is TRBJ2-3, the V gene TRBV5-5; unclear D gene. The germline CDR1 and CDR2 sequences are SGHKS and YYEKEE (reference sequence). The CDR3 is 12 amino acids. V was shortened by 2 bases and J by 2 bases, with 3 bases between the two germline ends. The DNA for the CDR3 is TGTGCCAGCAGCTTTACCACAGATACGCAGTATTTT. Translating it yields CASSFTTDTQYF.

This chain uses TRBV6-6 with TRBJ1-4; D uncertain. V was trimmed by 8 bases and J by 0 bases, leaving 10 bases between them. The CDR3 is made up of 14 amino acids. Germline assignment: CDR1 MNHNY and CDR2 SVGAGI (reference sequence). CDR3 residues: CASQAPATNEKLFF. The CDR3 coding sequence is TGTGCCAGCCAGGCTCCGGCAACTAATGAAAAACTGTTTTTT.

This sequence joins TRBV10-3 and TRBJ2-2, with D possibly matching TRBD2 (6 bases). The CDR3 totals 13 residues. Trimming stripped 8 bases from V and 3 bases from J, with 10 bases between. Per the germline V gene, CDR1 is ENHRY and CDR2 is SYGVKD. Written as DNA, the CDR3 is TGTGCCATCGGAGGGGTCGACACCGGGGAGCTGTTTTTT. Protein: CAIGGVDTGELFF.

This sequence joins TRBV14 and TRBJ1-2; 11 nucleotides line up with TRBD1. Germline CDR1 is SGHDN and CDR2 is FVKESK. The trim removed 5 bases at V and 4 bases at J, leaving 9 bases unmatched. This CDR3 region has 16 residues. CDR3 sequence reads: CASSDRTGGAGYGYTF. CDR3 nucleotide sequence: TGTGCCAGCAGCGACCGGACAGGGGGCGCTGGCTATGGCTACACCTTC.

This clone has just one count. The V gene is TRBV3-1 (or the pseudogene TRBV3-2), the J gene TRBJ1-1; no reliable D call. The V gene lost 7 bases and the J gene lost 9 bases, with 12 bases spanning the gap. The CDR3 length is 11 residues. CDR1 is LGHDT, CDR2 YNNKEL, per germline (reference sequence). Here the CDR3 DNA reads TGTGCCAGCACCTCCGGGAGGAAAGCTTTCTTT. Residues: CASTSGRKAFF.

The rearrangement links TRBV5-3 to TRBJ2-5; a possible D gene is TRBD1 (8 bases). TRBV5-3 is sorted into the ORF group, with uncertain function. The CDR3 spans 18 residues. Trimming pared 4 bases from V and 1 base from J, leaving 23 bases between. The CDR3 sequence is CARSGGDRNENPQETQYF. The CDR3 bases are TGTGCCAGAAGCGGGGGGGACAGGAACGAGAACCCCCAAGAGACCCAGTACTTC.

This chain's CDR3 is CASSSGATMGYEQYF. CDR3 nucleotide sequence: TGTGCCAGTAGTTCCGGGGCCACCATGGGCTACGAGCAGTACTTC. The V gene is TRBV19, the J gene TRBJ2-7; D possibly matches TRBD1 or TRBD2 (5 bases each). Germline V gene sequence: CDR1 LNHDA, CDR2 SQIVND (reference sequence). V was clipped by 5 bases and J by 3 bases, with 17 bases between them. This CDR3 has 15 residues.